This T cell receptor (beta chain) was captured in a study of T-cell memory formation after mild COVID-19. Broader study findings: Among contracting clones, CD4+ were mainly CM/EM and CD8+ enriched in EMRA. Clones contracting day 15 to 85 were balanced CD4/CD8; later expanders leaned CD4+.

The CDR3 spans 17 residues. The ends lost 8 bases at V and 6 bases at J; junction bases unmatched: 17. Germline-derived CDR1 and CDR2 are SEHNR and FQNEAQ (reference sequence). This clonotype has more than one count but fewer than ten. Antigen: not known. TCRdb reprocessed the 5' RACE reads with MiXCR, giving one entry per CDR3 protein. This sample has 100,000 to 130,000 distinct CDR3 sequences, with over 15% found just once. The clonotype was recovered from a man younger than 30 who had mild COVID-19 (a few samples of this study predate the infection). Cell type and time point are not known. The gene calls are TRBV7-9 and TRBJ2-1, with 9 bases aligning to TRBD1. Sequencing used PBMCs or a T cell subset sorted from them (not recorded which). CDR3 bases: TGTGCCAGCTGCCGGGGACAGGGAAAGGTTGGGTGCAATGAGCAGTTCTTC. It translates to CASCRGQGKVGCNEQFF.